This T cell receptor (beta chain) was recovered during a study of shared clonotypes between healthy human individuals (dated by TCRdb to the early 2020s). Study-level background: The cohort comprised two women and a few men aged 18 to 49 years. Each donor's leukapheresis produced roughly between roughly 0.85 and 10 billion PBMCs. To increase sequencing depth and limit assay-specific biases, TCR repertoire library preparation and sequencing were carried out by different laboratories using diverse techniques. For each donor, CD4 naive and CD4 memory were each run on three plates, CD8 naive on two plates, and CD8 memory on one plate. To estimate repertoire size and how much clonotype sharing occurs between individuals, the study deeply sequenced the blood TCR repertoires of about five healthy adults.

Using the deep immunoSEQ assay, multiplex PCR amplified TCR CDR3 regions from genomic DNA. Extracted genomic DNA from each cell subset was distributed evenly across all wells of several immunoSEQ 96-well plates, and each plate was treated as a replicate. For sorted subsets, approximately 190 ng genomic DNA, equal to tens of thousands of T cell genomes, was loaded into each replicate PCR. The purified libraries were quantified using a Qubit 3.0 fluorometer, sized with a Bioanalyzer 2100, and then quantified again using the KAPA Library Quantification kit. Each immunoSEQ 96-well plate was sequenced on its own single-read 150-cycle Illumina NextSeq 550 flow cell. The study's processing was this. Because the immunoSEQ output included only junctional sequences and no quality scores, the filtering could not be the same as the filtering used for full-length reads. Sequences were annotated with PyIR, a Python wrapper for IgBLAST v1.9, using IMGT germline references to assign V/J genes and CDR3. Reads were filtered out if the reads had weak V/J assignments (E-value above 1e-6), no CDR3, stop codons, out-of-frame junctions, or ambiguous translated residues. V3J clonotypes were defined by identical inferred V gene, J gene, and CDR3 amino acid sequence. To compute the percentage overlap between repertoires, the number of shared unique clonotypes was divided by the size of the smaller repertoire. Three approaches were used to assess repertoire richness: RTK rarefaction, the Chao1 estimator, and Recon v2.1 estimates of unobserved clonotypes. OLGA was used to compute generation probabilities for all TCRbeta clonotypes that the gDNA method yielded from a few donors. The table was pulled from immuneACCESS by TCRdb, which kept in-frame rearrangements only. Such tables lose some clones; where checked, under half of the loss comes from unresolved V genes, and the rest has no known cause. The D gene and trimming were derived from the DNA, and the V and J assignments and clone size from that table. The sample has 1.5 million to 2.5 million clones on record, about 95% of them singletons. Clones ranked in the top ten supply around 1.2% of the sample.

Details on this clone: Its antigen target is currently unknown. No base-level quality is on record; no much larger clone is a single base apart.

CD8 naive samples were obtained by positive selection for CCR7 among CD45RO-negative cells, yielding a CD45RA+CCR7+ population from which TemRA cells were excluded. The donors were healthy, HIV-negative adults with no recently reported acute infections or vaccinations. All donors were Caucasian adults living in Nashville, Tennessee, USA. After blood collection by leukapheresis, PBMCs were isolated using Ficoll-Histopaque density gradient centrifugation and then cryopreserved in the vapor phase of liquid nitrogen. Purity and quantity of every magnetically sorted T cell population were checked by analytical flow cytometry. Genomic DNA was isolated from every sorted fraction and measured by UV absorbance on a Nanodrop 2000c. General findings and caveats noted by the study authors: Rarefaction of sorted-subset datasets indicated incomplete sequencing despite the large sequencing depth. Compared with non-shared clonotypes, the clonotypes found in all four sorted-subset donors had higher generation probabilities. Only blood was sampled, and tissue TCR repertoires likely differ from those in blood. Larger estimated clonotype richness was generally found for naive subsets than for memory subsets. Because the study included only a small number of donors, the genetic and exposure-history diversity represented was limited. Based on pairwise subsampling, the degree of clonotype sharing among donors was expected to be affected by sequencing depth. About 5% of naive CD4, 3% to 4% of naive CD8, about 2.5% of memory CD4, and over 0.35% of memory CD8 clonotypes were shared across a handful of donors.

CDR1 and CDR2 are read off the germline V gene as SGHRS and YFSETQ. The cysteine opens and the phenylalanine closes a CDR3 of 14 amino acids. Only CDR3 DNA remains: 42 bases, in frame from the first base. At the junction V is shortened by 0 bases and J by 4 bases; bases outside the gene matches: 0. The sequenced material came from naive CD8+ T cells sorted from blood. The intended sense of this specimen's cell subset or site label: CD45RA+CCR7+. The receptor comes from a man younger than 35 in good health. The chain joins TRBV5-1 to TRBJ2-2; 7 central bases correspond to TRBD2. The CDR3 protein: CASSLERGTGELFF. The DNA reads as follows: TGCGCCAGCAGCTTGGAGCGGGGCACCGGGGAGCTGTTTTTT.